This entry concerns a single T cell receptor beta chain. Its antigen remains unknown. The data originate from a study of cytomegalovirus exposure and HLA in healthy donors. Overall study results and limits: Another analysis was done later, and it associated roughly 15,000 TCR beta sequences with HLA alleles at 0.05 false discovery rate.

This CDR3 region has 11 residues. V was cut by 4 bases and J by 5 bases, with 4 bases left in between. Germline values: CDR1 SGHNT, CDR2 YYREEE (reference sequence). The PCR was carried out with 60 Vbeta primers and 13 Jbeta primers. Data came from immunoSEQ multiplex PCR; TCRdb stores just in-frame clones and leaves some out. The sample consists of 200,000 to 250,000 clones, over 65% of them appearing once. Sequencing was performed on PBMCs. This clonotype was sampled from a human donor in good health. The chain links TRBV5-4 to TRBJ2-1, with unresolved D. CDR3 region: CASSPDNEQFF. In nucleotides, the CDR3 is TGTGCCAGCAGCCCCGACAATGAGCAGTTCTTC.